The 22 T cell receptor beta chains below come from one sample, sequenced in a study of Graves' ophthalmopathy and Graves' hyperthyroidism. Scientists amplified the TCR beta CDR3 regions from RNA transcripts. In the first round, RT-PCR was carried out with HTBI primers, and a multiplex PCR formed the second round. In TCRdb, the multiplex PCR reads were re-called with MiXCR into one record per CDR3 protein. The repertoire holds over a million distinct CDR3 sequences, roughly two fifths seen once, with over 8.5% in the top ten. Material: peripheral blood or thyroid tissue (not recorded which). These receptors all stem from an adult man with Graves' hyperthyroidism.

This chain connects TRBV13 to TRBJ1-2; tentatively, D is TRBD1 (5 bases). Trimming removed 5 bases at V and 9 bases at J, with 16 bases between. The CDR3 extends over 13 amino acids. Germline CDR1 is PRHDT and CDR2 is FYEKMQ (reference sequence). CDR3 coding DNA: TGTGCCAGCAGCGGGACCTCATCGCTCTGCTACACCTTC. Amino acids: CASSGTSSLCYTF.

V usage is TRBV14 and J usage is TRBJ2-7; D tentatively reads TRBD1 or TRBD2 (5 bases each). The CDR3 sequence is 16 residues long. Germline values: CDR1 SGHDN, CDR2 FVKESK. V was pared by 0 bases and J by 6 bases, with 18 bases between. CDR3 sequence reads: CASSQDRWGKIGEQYF. CDR3 coding DNA: TGTGCCAGCAGCCAAGATCGGTGGGGGAAGATCGGCGAGCAGTACTTC.

This clonotype was detected ten times or more. The chain employs TRBV20-1 and TRBJ1-2, with D possibly TRBD1 on 5 matching bases. There are 13 residues in the CDR3. The V gene lost 4 bases and the J gene lost 6 bases, with 15 bases spanning the gap. Germline V lookup: CDR1 DFQATT, CDR2 SNEGSKA (reference sequence). CDR3 nucleotide sequence: TGCAGTGCTAAGAGAAGGGCAGGGAATGGCTACACCTTC. It yields the protein CSAKRRAGNGYTF.

This clonotype appeared many times. This rearrangement joins TRBV7-8 to TRBJ2-2; 8 positions agree with TRBD1. V was pared by 3 bases and J by 4 bases, with 10 bases of the junction left unmatched. The CDR3 covers 17 residues. Per the germline V gene, CDR1 is SGHVS and CDR2 is FQNEAQ. Here the CDR3 reads CASSFPRQGLSTGELFF. The DNA for the CDR3 is TGTGCCAGCAGCTTTCCACGACAGGGGCTGTCCACCGGGGAGCTGTTTTTT.

This clonotype occurred a few times. V and J are TRBV5-6 and TRBJ1-5; TRBD1 matches at 9 bases. The CDR3 is 14 amino acids. Germline trimming cut 1 base from V and 9 bases from J; bases unmatched to any gene: 5. The germline V gene has CDR1 SGHDT and CDR2 YYEEEE. The CDR3 is CASSLYGTGMPQHF. The CDR3 nucleotides are TGTGCCAGCAGCTTGTACGGGACAGGGATGCCCCAGCATTTT.

V and J are TRBV7-2 and TRBJ1-2; D ambiguous. Germline CDR1 reads SGHTA; CDR2 reads FQGNSA. V lost 1 base and J lost 4, with 13 bases in between. The CDR3 spans 15 residues. In DNA, the CDR3 is TGTGCCAGCAGCTTAGAAGGGCAGAAAATCTATGGCTACACCTTC. Its protein product is CASSLEGQKIYGYTF. Combining the CDR3 with reference TRBV7-2 and TRBJ1-2 gives the whole variable domain GAGVSQSPSNKVTEKGKDVELRCDPISGHTALYWYRQSLGQGLEFLIYFQGNSAPDKSGLPSDRFSAERTGGSVSTLTIQRTQQEDSAVYLCASSLEGQKIYGYTFGSGTRLTVV.

The V and J genes are TRBV19 and TRBJ2-2; D call uncertain. Trimming left V 4 bases short and J 3 bases short, with 6 bases between. There are 13 residues in the CDR3. The germline CDR1 and CDR2 sequences are LNHDA and SQIVND (reference sequence). CDR3 amino acids: CASSTKDTGELFF. CDR3 DNA sequence: TGTGCCAGTAGTACCAAGGACACCGGGGAGCTGTTTTTT.

The rearrangement uses TRBV7-9 and TRBJ1-3, with unresolved D. V dropped 5 bases and J dropped 0 bases, with 14 bases sitting between them. The CDR3 covers 16 residues. Germline assignment: CDR1 SEHNR and CDR2 FQNEAQ (reference sequence). The CDR3 reads CASSTDLRRSGNTIYF. For the CDR3, the DNA is TGTGCCAGCAGCACGGACCTCAGGCGCTCTGGAAACACCATATATTTT.

Details on this clonotype: Its ends do not fully match the called genes, so a read error is possible. The CDR3 DNA reads as TGCGCCAGCGGCCAGGGATACAACACTGAAAAGCTGTTTTTT. Translated, it gives CASGQGYNTEKLFF. The V and J genes are TRBV5-1 and TRBJ1-4; D possibly corresponds to TRBD1 (5 bases). The germline V gene encodes CDR1 SGHRS and CDR2 YFSETQ. This CDR3 has 14 amino acids.

The chain links TRBV9 to TRBJ2-7; D is uncertain. The germline gives CDR1 SGDLS, CDR2 YYNGEE. CDR3 length equals 15 residues. V was cut by 0 bases and J by 0 bases, with 10 bases left in between. The CDR3 is CASSVGPASSYEQYF. CDR3 DNA: TGTGCCAGCAGCGTAGGCCCAGCGTCCTCCTACGAGCAGTACTTC.

This clonotype has at least ten counts. This chain joins TRBV19 and TRBJ2-5, with D uncertain. CDR1 and CDR2 from the germline V gene are LNHDA and SQIVND (reference sequence). V gave up 7 bases and J gave up 5 bases, with 8 bases separating them. This CDR3 region has 11 residues. CDR3 nucleotide sequence: TGTGCCAGTACCAACAGCGAGACCCAGTACTTC. Its protein product is CASTNSETQYF.

V usage is TRBV20-1 and J usage is TRBJ2-2, with no clear D. The CDR3 runs 12 residues. Per germline, CDR1 DFQATT and CDR2 SNEGSKA (reference sequence). Deletions cut 5 bases from V and 6 bases from J, with 10 bases between. The chain's CDR3 is CSAGSPAGELFF. CDR3 sequence (DNA): TGCAGTGCTGGATCCCCTGCCGGGGAGCTGTTTTTT.

Ten or more counts support this clonotype. V usage is TRBV7-2 and J usage is TRBJ2-7, with TRBD2 matching over 8 bases. Germline CDR1 SGHTA, CDR2 FQGNSA. The V segment lost 1 base and the J segment 11 bases; nucleotides outside the gene matches: 16. The CDR3 contains 16 residues. This CDR3 reads CASSLGSSGGLGTEYF. The CDR3 nucleotides read TGTGCCAGCAGCTTAGGTTCAAGCGGGGGTTTGGGTACGGAGTACTTC.

V gene TRBV20-1 combines with J gene TRBJ2-7; D may be TRBD2 (9 bases). The V gene lost 6 bases and the J gene lost 2 bases, with 17 bases spanning the gap. This CDR3 comprises 14 residues. CDR1 and CDR2 (germline): DFQATT, SNEGSKA (reference sequence). CDR3 sequence: CSAASGTGTYEQYF. The DNA for the CDR3 is TGCAGTGCCGCTAGCGGGACAGGCACCTACGAGCAGTACTTC.

This clonotype occurred many times. This rearrangement joins TRBV11-2 to TRBJ2-7; D is undetermined. The germline V gene has CDR1 SGHAT and CDR2 FQNNGV. The CDR3 is made up of 11 amino acids. Trimming removed 5 bases from V and 7 bases from J, with 9 bases in between. The CDR3 loop reads CASSPQFEQYF. The CDR3 nucleotides are TGTGCCAGCAGCCCACAATTTGAGCAGTACTTC.

Worth noting for this clonotype: One end of the junction does not line up with germline, which may come from a read error. The chain joins TRBV25-1 to TRBJ2-5; no firm D call. The germline CDR1 and CDR2 sequences are MGHDK and SYGVNS. The CDR3 sequence is 11 residues long. For the CDR3, the DNA is TGTGCCAGCGGTTCCCAAGGGACCCAGTACTTC. Its translation: CASGSQGTQYF.

The chain employs TRBV29-1 and TRBJ1-2, with 7 bases aligning to TRBD1. There are 9 residues in the CDR3. Germline V gives CDR1 SQVTM, CDR2 ANQGSEA. Losses at the gene ends were 8 bases for V and 8 bases for J; bases not matched to a gene: 2. CDR3 amino acids: CSWTGGYTF. The CDR3 DNA is TGCAGCTGGACAGGCGGCTACACCTTC.

This clonotype came up once. The chain joins TRBV5-4 to TRBJ2-5; no definite D call. This CDR3 has 11 amino acids. Germline V gene sequence: CDR1 SGHNT, CDR2 YYREEE (reference sequence). V was clipped by 2 bases and J by 9 bases, with 8 bases between them. CDR3 DNA: TGTGCCAGCAGCTTAAATCAGCCCCAGTACTTC. Amino acids: CASSLNQPQYF. Variable domain in full (rest from reference TRBV5-4 and TRBJ2-5): ETGVTQSPTHLIKTRGQQVTLRCSSQSGHNTVSWYQQALGQGPQFIFQYYREEENGRGNFPPRFSGLQFPNYSSELNVNALELDDSALYLCASSLNQPQYFGPGTRLLVL.

V and J are TRBV5-4 and TRBJ2-6; TRBD1 matches at 7 bases. The CDR3 loop spans 16 amino acids. The trim removed 2 bases at V and 2 bases at J, leaving 4 bases unmatched. Looked up from germline, CDR1 is SGHNT and CDR2 is YYREEE (reference sequence). In DNA, the CDR3 is TGTGCCAGCAGCTTAAAGGGGGCTGCTGGGGCCAACGTCCTGACTTTC. It encodes CASSLKGAAGANVLTF.

A few counts support this clonotype. This chain uses TRBV6-6 with TRBJ1-4; TRBD1 matches 12 bases. The V and J ends lost 2 bases and 5 bases, in that order; junction bases with no gene match: 6. Germline V CDR1 and CDR2: MNHNY, SVGAGI (reference sequence). The CDR3 runs to 17 residues. The CDR3 nucleotides read TGTGCCAGCAGTTACACTCGGGACAGGGGGCGGAATGAAAAACTGTTTTTT. Translated, it gives CASSYTRDRGRNEKLFF.

The V call is TRBV5-1, the J call TRBJ2-5, with D tentatively TRBD1 or TRBD2 (5 bases each). Trimming took 4 bases from V and 4 from J, leaving 14 bases between them. Germline V gene data show CDR1 as SGHRS and CDR2 as YFSETQ. The CDR3 has 14 residues. The CDR3 DNA reads TGCGCCAGCAGCCCGGACGGGACCGTAGAGACCCAGTACTTC. This codes for CASSPDGTVETQYF.

This clonotype was seen at least ten times. The chain is built from TRBV20-1 and TRBJ1-1, with D unclear. V lost 6 bases and J 1 base, leaving 18 bases between the germline ends. The CDR3 consists of 15 residues. The germline V gene has CDR1 DFQATT and CDR2 SNEGSKA (reference sequence). CDR3 DNA: TGCAGTGCCCCGCAACAGTGGCGGTCGAACACTGAAGCTTTCTTT. Translating it yields CSAPQQWRSNTEAFF.